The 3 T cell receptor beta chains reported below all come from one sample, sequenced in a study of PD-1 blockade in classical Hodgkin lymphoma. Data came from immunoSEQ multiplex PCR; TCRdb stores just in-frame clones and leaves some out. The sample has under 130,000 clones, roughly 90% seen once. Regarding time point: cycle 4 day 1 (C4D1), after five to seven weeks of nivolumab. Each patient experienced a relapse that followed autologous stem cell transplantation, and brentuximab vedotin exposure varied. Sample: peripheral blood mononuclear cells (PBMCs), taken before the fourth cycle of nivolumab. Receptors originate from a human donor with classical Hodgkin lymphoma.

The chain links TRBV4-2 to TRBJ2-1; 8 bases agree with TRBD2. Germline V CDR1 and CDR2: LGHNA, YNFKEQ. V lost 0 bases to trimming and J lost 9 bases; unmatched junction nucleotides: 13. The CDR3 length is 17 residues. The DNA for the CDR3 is TGTGCCAGCAGCCAAGAGGGGTTCGCGGGAGGTGGGGGTGAGCAGTTCTTC. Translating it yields CASSQEGFAGGGGEQFF.

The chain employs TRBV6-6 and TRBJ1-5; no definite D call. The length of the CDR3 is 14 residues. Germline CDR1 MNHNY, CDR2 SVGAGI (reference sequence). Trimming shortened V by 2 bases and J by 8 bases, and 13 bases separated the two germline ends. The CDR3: CASSYPEDVKPQHF. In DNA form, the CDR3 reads TGTGCCAGCAGTTACCCCGAGGATGTGAAGCCCCAGCATTTT.

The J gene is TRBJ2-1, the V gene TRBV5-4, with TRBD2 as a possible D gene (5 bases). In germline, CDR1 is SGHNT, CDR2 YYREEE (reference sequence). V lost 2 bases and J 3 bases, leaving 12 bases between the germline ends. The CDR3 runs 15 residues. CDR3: CASSFYNGNYNEQFF. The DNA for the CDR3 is TGTGCCAGCAGCTTTTATAACGGGAACTACAATGAGCAGTTCTTC.